The sequence of this T cell receptor (beta chain) was determined in a study of blood T cell repertoires in COVID-19. As for the study in general: The United States, Italy and Spain were the sources of the acute and convalescent COVID-19 samples. T cells, B-cell-depleted T cells, or PBMCs provided the cDNA or gDNA that served as material.

Under the authors' procedure: Amplification of reference gene primers provided the estimated nucleated cell counts. Measured with immunoSEQ multiplex PCR; TCRdb has only the in-frame clones, and not every one. That table gives V, J and clone size, and the DNA gave D and trimming. The data hold approximately 24,000 clones, with less than 85% observed a single time. Germline V CDR1 and CDR2: MNHEY, SVGAGI. The CDR3 is 13 amino acids. Trimming removed 6 bases at V and 4 bases at J, with 13 bases between. Input material: peripheral blood. V and J are TRBV6-5 and TRBJ2-7, with D possibly matching TRBD2 (6 bases). The origin of this receptor is a human donor in a cohort sampled during active COVID-19. This CDR3 reads CASSPGLGYEQYF. The CDR3, as DNA: TGTGCCAGCAGCCCGGGACTTGGGTACGAGCAGTACTTC.